These T cell receptor beta chains were read from a single sample in a study of patients and donors after allogeneic stem cell transplantation. TCRdb used MiXCR to reprocess the RT-PCR reads, holding one entry per CDR3 protein. The table has approximately 140,000 distinct CDR3 sequences, roughly two fifths seen once; the top ten hold 50%. Input material: blood, either unsorted or a sorted T cell fraction (not recorded which). All receptors come from a human donor who was either an allogeneic HSCT recipient or a stem cell or donor lymphocyte infusion donor (not recorded which). It is not recorded whose cells these are; they may come from a transplant donor. CDR3s include the opening cysteine and the closing phenylalanine or tryptophan. The D gene is left open where the match is weak. Some rows mark clone size as missing; the rest say once, few, many or name a class of expanded clone.

d_gene	abundance	v_gene	j_gene	CDR3aa	CDR3nt
TRBD1	.	TRBV6-6	TRBJ1-1	CASTLSQGAAWTEAFF	TGTGCCAGCACCCTTTCACAGGGGGCGGCGTGGACTGAAGCTTTCTTT
TRBD1	few	TRBV5-5	TRBJ1-1	CASSSEGASAFF	TGTGCCAGCAGCTCCGAGGGGGCGTCGGCTTTCTTT
.	few	TRBV5-1	TRBJ1-1	CASRYDEVTEAFF	TGCGCCAGCAGATACGACGAAGTCACTGAAGCTTTCTTT
TRBD2	.	TRBV5-6	TRBJ2-1	CASTRGLAGTGYNEQFF	TGTGCCAGCACCCGGGGGCTAGCGGGGACGGGATACAATGAGCAGTTCTTC
.	.	TRBV5-1	TRBJ2-1	CASSSRQVGAEQFF	TGCGCCAGCAGCTCCCGACAGGTCGGCGCTGAGCAGTTCTTC
TRBD2	.	TRBV4-2	TRBJ2-6	CASSQEPSGSLSGANVLTF	TGTGCCAGCAGCCAAGAGCCTAGCGGTTCCCTCTCTGGGGCCAACGTCCTGACTTTC
.	few	TRBV6-2/TRBV6-3	TRBJ1-4	CASSFQHGPRPNEKLFF	TGTGCCAGCAGTTTTCAACATGGCCCGAGGCCTAATGAAAAACTGTTTTTT
TRBD2	.	TRBV7-2	TRBJ2-4	CASSVSGGAGAKNIQYF	TGTGCCAGCAGCGTAAGCGGGGGGGCGGGAGCCAAAAACATTCAGTACTTC
TRBD1	.	TRBV29-1	TRBJ2-1	CSVFGQGPGFF	TGCAGCGTTTTCGGACAGGGTCCCGGGTTCTTC
.	.	TRBV16	TRBJ2-3	CASSQLLSTDTQYF	TGTGCCAGCAGCCAACTCCTGAGCACAGATACGCAGTATTTT
.	.	TRBV27	TRBJ2-3	CASKQNTDTQYF	TGTGCCAGCAAACAGAACACAGATACGCAGTATTTT
TRBD2	.	TRBV6-5	TRBJ2-1	CASSWTSGDEQFF	TGTGCCAGCAGTTGGACTAGCGGAGATGAGCAGTTCTTC
.	few	TRBV6-2/TRBV6-3	TRBJ1-1	CASVASATEAFF	TGTGCCAGCGTCGCGTCAGCCACTGAAGCTTTCTTT
TRBD1	.	TRBV4-3	TRBJ2-3	CASSQEGTGGRTDTQYF	TGCGCCAGCAGCCAAGAGGGGACAGGGGGGCGGACAGATACGCAGTATTTT
.	few	TRBV15	TRBJ1-2	CATRAYRNYGYTF	TGTGCCACCCGGGCCTACAGAAACTATGGCTACACCTTC
.	few	TRBV12-3/TRBV12-4	TRBJ1-6	CASSLSPRSNNSPLHF	TGTGCCAGCAGTTTATCTCCGAGGAGCAATAATTCACCCCTCCACTTT
.	few	TRBV20-1	TRBJ1-2	CSVRDLNYGYTF	TGCAGTGTTCGGGACCTAAACTATGGCTACACCTTC
.	few	TRBV5-1	TRBJ1-4	CASSLGGRPNEKLFF	TGCGCCAGCAGCTTAGGGGGGCGGCCTAATGAAAAACTGTTTTTT
.	.	TRBV7-9	TRBJ2-1	CASSLEGVPYNEQFF	TGTGCCAGCAGCTTAGAAGGAGTCCCTTACAATGAGCAGTTCTTC
.	.	TRBV12-3/TRBV12-4	TRBJ1-1	CASRKGHLNTEAFF	TGTGCCAGCAGAAAGGGACACCTGAACACTGAAGCTTTCTTT
.	once	TRBV5-1	TRBJ2-1	CASCDSRGYNEQFF	TGCGCCAGCTGCGACTCCCGGGGGTACAATGAGCAGTTCTTC
.	.	TRBV2	TRBJ1-1	CASSDDTEAFF	TGTGCCAGCAGTGATGACACTGAAGCTTTCTTT
.	.	TRBV12-3/TRBV12-4	TRBJ1-4	CASRGRSVTNEKLFF	TGTGCCAGCAGGGGGCGGTCGGTGACTAATGAAAAACTGTTTTTT
.	few	TRBV28	TRBJ1-5	CASSLSPQPQHF	TGTGCCAGCAGTTTATCCCCCCAGCCCCAGCATTTT
.	.	TRBV14	TRBJ1-4	CASSPRPDSLNEKLFF	TGTGCCAGCAGCCCCAGACCGGACAGTCTTAATGAAAAACTGTTTTTT
.	.	TRBV4-2	TRBJ1-1	CASSQDPRNTEAFF	TGTGCCAGCAGCCAAGATCCGCGGAACACTGAAGCTTTCTTT
.	.	TRBV12-3/TRBV12-4	TRBJ1-6	CASSLGGIDSPLHF	TGTGCCAGCAGTTTGGGTGGGATTGATTCACCCCTCCACTTT
.	few	TRBV5-6	TRBJ1-4	CASSSGPSNEKLFF	TGTGCCAGCAGCTCTGGGCCTTCTAATGAAAAACTGTTTTTT
.	few	TRBV6-2/TRBV6-3	TRBJ1-6	CASSYSLNSPLHF	TGTGCCAGCAGTTACTCCCTTAATTCACCCCTCCACTTT
TRBD2	.	TRBV7-2	TRBJ2-1	CASATSGGASLHEQFF	TGTGCCAGTGCGACTAGCGGGGGGGCCTCGCTTCATGAGCAGTTCTTC
.	few	TRBV5-1	TRBJ1-1	CASSVDLNTEAFF	TGCGCCAGCAGCGTGGACCTGAACACTGAAGCTTTCTTT
.	.	TRBV12-3/TRBV12-4	TRBJ1-6	CASSLALGLNSPLHF	TGTGCCAGCAGTTTAGCGCTGGGCCTCAATTCACCCCTCCACTTT
.	.	TRBV6-5	TRBJ2-5	CASSTSPSSAPPETQYF	TGTGCCAGCAGTACTTCCCCGTCAAGCGCCCCCCCAGAGACCCAGTACTTC
TRBD2	.	TRBV6-5	TRBJ2-1	CASSYIASGRNEQFF	TGTGCCAGCAGTTACATCGCTAGCGGGAGGAATGAGCAGTTCTTC
TRBD2	few	TRBV24-1	TRBJ2-5	CATSAAELAGVETQYF	TGTGCCACCAGTGCAGCCGAGCTAGCGGGGGTGGAGACCCAGTACTTC
.	.	TRBV20-1	TRBJ1-2	CSARDSGSLYGYTF	TGCAGTGCTAGAGATTCGGGATCCCTCTATGGCTACACCTTC
.	.	TRBV28	TRBJ1-1	CASTRLILNTEAFF	TGTGCCAGCACAAGGCTAATTTTGAACACTGAAGCTTTCTTT
.	few	TRBV27	TRBJ1-6	CATSSGGGISPLHF	TGTGCCACGTCATCCGGGGGCGGAATTTCACCCCTCCACTTT